The clone carrying this T cell receptor beta chain was observed many times. Its specificity is unknown. An end of the junction does not agree with germline; a read error may underlie this. The record originates from a study of T cells in Graves' hyperthyroidism and ophthalmopathy. Study-wide points: Most thyroid clonotypes with frequency above 0.001 were detected in blood. Ophthalmopathy got predicted by the model a median about six months before its onset.

In patients aged 18 to 65, hyperthyroidism was newly diagnosed, with duration under 2 months. From roughly 10 ml of fresh peripheral blood, PBMCs were isolated. Amplification of TCR beta CDR3 regions used RNA as the template. RT-PCR in the first round (using the HTBI primer set) targeted the TCR CDR3. Each CDR3 protein is one row after TCRdb ran MiXCR on the multiplex PCR reads. The table has approximately 400,000 distinct CDR3 sequences, approximately 15% seen once. The CDR3 runs to 12 residues. Looked up from germline, CDR1 is SNHLY and CDR2 is FYNNEI. This chain connects TRBV2 to TRBJ1-2; 7 bases fit TRBD1. Sequenced sample: blood. This sequence was found in a woman aged 55-70 years with Graves' hyperthyroidism. CDR3 sequence reads: CASSEGDSGYTF. DNA for the CDR3: TGTGCCAGCAGCGAAGGGGACAGTGGCTACACCTTC.